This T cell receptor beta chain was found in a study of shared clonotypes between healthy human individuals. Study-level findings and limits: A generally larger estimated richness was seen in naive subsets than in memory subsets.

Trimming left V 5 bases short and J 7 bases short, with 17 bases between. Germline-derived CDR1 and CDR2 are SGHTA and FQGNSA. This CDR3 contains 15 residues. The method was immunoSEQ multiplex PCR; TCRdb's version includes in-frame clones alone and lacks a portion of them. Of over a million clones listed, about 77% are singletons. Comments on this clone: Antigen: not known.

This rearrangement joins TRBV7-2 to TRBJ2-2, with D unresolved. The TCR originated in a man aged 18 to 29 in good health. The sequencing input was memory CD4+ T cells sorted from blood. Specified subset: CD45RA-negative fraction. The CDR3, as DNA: TGTGCCAGCAGCCCATTGCTGGGATCCATCGGGGAGCTGTTTTTT. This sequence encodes CASSPLLGSIGELFF.